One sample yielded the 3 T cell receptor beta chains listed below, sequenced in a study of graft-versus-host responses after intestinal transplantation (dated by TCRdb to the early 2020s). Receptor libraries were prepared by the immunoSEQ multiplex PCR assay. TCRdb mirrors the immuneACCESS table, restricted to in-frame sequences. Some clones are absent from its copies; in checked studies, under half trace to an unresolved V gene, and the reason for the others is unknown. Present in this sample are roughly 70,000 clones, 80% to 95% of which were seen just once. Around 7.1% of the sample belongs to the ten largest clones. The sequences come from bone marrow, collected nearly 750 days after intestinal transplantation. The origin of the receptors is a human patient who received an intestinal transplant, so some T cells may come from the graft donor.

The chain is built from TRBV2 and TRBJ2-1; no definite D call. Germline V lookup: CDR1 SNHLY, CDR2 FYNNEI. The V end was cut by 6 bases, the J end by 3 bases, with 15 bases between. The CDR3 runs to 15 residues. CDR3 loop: CASRLNSIIYNEQFF. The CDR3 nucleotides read TGTGCCAGCAGGCTGAATAGTATTATCTACAATGAGCAGTTCTTC. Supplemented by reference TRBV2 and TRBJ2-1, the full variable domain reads EPEVTQTPSHQVTQMGQEVILRCVPISNHLYFYWYRQILGQKVEFLVSFYNNEISEKSEIFDDQFSVERPDGSNFTLKIRSTKLEDSAMYFCASRLNSIIYNEQFFGPGTRLTVL.

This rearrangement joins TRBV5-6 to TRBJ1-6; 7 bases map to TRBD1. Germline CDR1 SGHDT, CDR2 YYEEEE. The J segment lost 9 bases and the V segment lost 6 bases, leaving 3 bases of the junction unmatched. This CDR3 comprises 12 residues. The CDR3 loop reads CASKAGGSPLHF. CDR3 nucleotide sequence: TGTGCCAGCAAAGCAGGGGGTTCACCCCTCCACTTT.

The CDR3 DNA reads as TGTGCCAGCAGCCTCGGACAGGGGGCAACAGATACGCAGTATTTT. Amino acids: CASSLGQGATDTQYF. The rearrangement joins TRBV7-3 to TRBJ2-3; 11 positions match TRBD1. The V gene's germline CDR1 is SGHTA and CDR2 FQGTGA. Trimming at V came to 5 bases and at J to 3 bases, leaving 4 bases not matched to a gene. The CDR3 contains 15 residues. The variable domain in full, completed from reference TRBV7-3 and TRBJ2-3, reads GAGVSQTPSNKVTEKGKYVELRCDPISGHTALYWYRQSLGQGPEFLIYFQGTGAADDSGLPNDRFFAVRPEGSVSTLKIQRTERGDSAVYLCASSLGQGATDTQYFGPGTRLTVL.